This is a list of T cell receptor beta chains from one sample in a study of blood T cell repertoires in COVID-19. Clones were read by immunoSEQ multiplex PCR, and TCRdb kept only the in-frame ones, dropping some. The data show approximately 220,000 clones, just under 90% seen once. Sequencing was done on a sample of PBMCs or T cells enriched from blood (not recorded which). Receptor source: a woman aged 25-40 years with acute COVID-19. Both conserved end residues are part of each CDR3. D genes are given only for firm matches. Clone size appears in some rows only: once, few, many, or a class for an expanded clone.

cdr3_aa: CASSLGQNEQYF
cdr3_nt: TGTGCCAGCAGCTTGGGACAGAACGAGCAGTACTTC
d_call: -
cdr3_length: 12
clone_size: -
j_call: TRBJ2-7
v_call: TRBV5-6

cdr3_aa: CASSPGQGWEQYF
cdr3_nt: TGTGCCAGTAGTCCGGGACAGGGTTGGGAGCAGTACTTC
d_call: TRBD1
cdr3_length: 13
clone_size: -
j_call: TRBJ2-7
v_call: TRBV19

cdr3_aa: CAWRTGGAVGEKLFF
cdr3_nt: TGTGCCTGGAGAACAGGGGGAGCGGTGGGTGAAAAACTGTTTTTT
d_call: TRBD1
cdr3_length: 15
clone_size: few
j_call: TRBJ1-4
v_call: TRBV30

cdr3_aa: CASTQLGRGQPQHF
cdr3_nt: TGTGCCAGCACCCAATTGGGGAGGGGTCAGCCCCAGCATTTT
d_call: -
cdr3_length: 14
clone_size: -
j_call: TRBJ1-5
v_call: TRBV28

cdr3_aa: CASSLGVSEQYF
cdr3_nt: TGTGCCAGCAGCTTAGGGGTTAGCGAGCAGTACTTC
d_call: -
cdr3_length: 12
clone_size: -
j_call: TRBJ2-7
v_call: TRBV13

cdr3_aa: CAWSVGGFENEQYF
cdr3_nt: TGTGCCTGGAGTGTCGGGGGTTTTGAAAACGAGCAGTACTTC
d_call: -
cdr3_length: 14
clone_size: -
j_call: TRBJ2-7
v_call: TRBV30

cdr3_aa: CASSLSLAGYTDTQYF
cdr3_nt: TGTGCCAGCAGCTTAAGTCTAGCGGGGTACACAGATACGCAGTATTTT
d_call: TRBD2
cdr3_length: 16
clone_size: -
j_call: TRBJ2-3
v_call: TRBV7-9

cdr3_aa: CASKLLAGGRETQYF
cdr3_nt: TGTGCCAGTAAACTACTAGCGGGGGGTCGAGAGACCCAGTACTTC
d_call: TRBD2
cdr3_length: 15
clone_size: -
j_call: TRBJ2-5
v_call: TRBV19

cdr3_aa: CASSERGQVEKLFF
cdr3_nt: TGTGCCAGCAGTGAACGAGGGCAGGTCGAAAAACTGTTTTTT
d_call: -
cdr3_length: 14
clone_size: -
j_call: TRBJ1-4
v_call: TRBV6-1

cdr3_aa: CASSPAGQGSYEQYF
cdr3_nt: TGCGCCAGCAGCCCGGCGGGACAGGGCTCCTACGAGCAGTACTTC
d_call: TRBD1
cdr3_length: 15
clone_size: once
j_call: TRBJ2-7
v_call: TRBV5-1

cdr3_aa: CASSSQVLNTEAFF
cdr3_nt: TGTGCCAGCAGCTCCCAGGTCCTAAACACTGAAGCTTTCTTT
d_call: -
cdr3_length: 14
clone_size: -
j_call: TRBJ1-1
v_call: TRBV11-1

cdr3_aa: CSVGQQNTEAFF
cdr3_nt: TGCAGCGTTGGACAGCAGAACACTGAAGCTTTCTTT
d_call: -
cdr3_length: 12
clone_size: -
j_call: TRBJ1-1
v_call: TRBV29-1

cdr3_aa: CASSLAGWQNTEAFF
cdr3_nt: TGCGCCAGCAGCTTGGCCGGGTGGCAGAACACTGAAGCTTTCTTT
d_call: -
cdr3_length: 15
clone_size: -
j_call: TRBJ1-1
v_call: TRBV5-1

cdr3_aa: CASSYGYRAAYGYTF
cdr3_nt: TGTGCCAGCAGTTACGGGTACAGGGCTGCCTATGGCTACACCTTC
d_call: -
cdr3_length: 15
clone_size: -
j_call: TRBJ1-2
v_call: TRBV6-5

cdr3_aa: CASSPGQAIYDYTF
cdr3_nt: TGTGCCAGCAGCCCGGGACAGGCCATCTATGACTACACCTTC
d_call: TRBD1
cdr3_length: 14
clone_size: -
j_call: TRBJ1-2
v_call: TRBV6-2/TRBV6-3

cdr3_aa: CSVEAPVSNTIYF
cdr3_nt: TGCAGCGTTGAAGCTCCAGTCTCAAACACCATATATTTT
d_call: -
cdr3_length: 13
clone_size: -
j_call: TRBJ1-3
v_call: TRBV29-1